The rows below give T cell receptor beta chains drawn from one sample of a study of cytomegalovirus exposure and HLA in healthy donors. The data were produced by immunoSEQ multiplex PCR, yet TCRdb's version contains in-frame clones alone and is incomplete. This repertoire shows about 180,000 clones, 75% to 85% found once; its top ten account for approximately 6.7%. What was sequenced was PBMCs. The receptors here all came from a man aged 25 to 40 in good health and CMV-seropositive. CDR3s include the opening cysteine and the closing phenylalanine or tryptophan. D genes are given only for firm matches. Size is omitted from some rows. Given values are once, few, many or a class for expanded clones.

>TRBV20-1|TRBJ2-7|-|11|few
CSARDSYEQYF
TGCAGTGCCCGGGACTCCTACGAGCAGTACTTC
>TRBV28|TRBJ1-5|TRBD1|15|-
CASSSSGTGYQPQHF
TGTGCCAGCAGTTCATCCGGGACAGGCTATCAGCCCCAGCATTTT
>TRBV7-9|TRBJ1-1|TRBD1|14|once
CASRHRGMNTEAFF
TGTGCCAGCAGGCACAGGGGGATGAACACTGAAGCTTTCTTT
>TRBV11-3|TRBJ2-3|-|16|-
CASSAGLQVLTDTQYF
TGTGCCAGCAGCGCGGGGCTACAGGTTCTCACAGATACGCAGTATTTT
>TRBV25-1|TRBJ1-3|TRBD1|14|-
CASRETGAGNTIYF
TGTGCCAGCAGAGAAACAGGGGCCGGAAACACCATATATTTT
>TRBV13|TRBJ2-5|TRBD2|17|few
CASSPGLAGVEEETQYF
TGTGCCAGCAGCCCGGGACTAGCGGGAGTAGAGGAGGAGACCCAGTACTTC
>TRBV6-5|TRBJ2-3|TRBD2|15|-
CASTLSGVPTDTQYF
TGTGCCAGCACCCTTAGCGGGGTACCCACAGATACGCAGTATTTT
>TRBV7-3|TRBJ2-1|-|13|-
CASSLTGGNEQFF
TGTGCCAGCAGCTTAACGGGGGGCAATGAGCAGTTCTTC
>TRBV5-8|TRBJ2-3|-|16|-
CASTPRTGHITDTQYF
TGTGCCAGCACTCCGAGGACCGGACACATCACAGATACGCAGTATTTT
>TRBV5-1|TRBJ2-5|-|14|-
CASSLLDQQETQYF
TGCGCCAGCAGCTTGCTAGACCAACAAGAGACCCAGTACTTC
>TRBV4-1|TRBJ1-6|-|15|-
CASSQAGVLNSPLHF
TGCGCCAGCAGCCAAGCCGGGGTTCTTAATTCACCCCTCCACTTT
>TRBV7-2|TRBJ2-3|-|15|-
CASSLAGGPANTQYF
TGTGCCAGCAGCTTAGCGGGGGGGCCAGCAAATACGCAGTATTTT
>TRBV29-1|TRBJ2-7|-|11|-
CRKKSSYEQYF
TGCAGGAAAAAGAGCTCCTACGAGCAGTACTTC
>TRBV5-1|TRBJ2-3|TRBD2|16|few
CASSLSGRGGTDTQYF
TGCGCCAGCAGCTTGTCAGGGAGGGGAGGCACAGATACGCAGTATTTT
>TRBV6-6|TRBJ1-1|-|16|-
CASSSLGGLMNTEAFF
TGTGCCAGCAGTAGCCTCGGCGGCCTAATGAACACTGAAGCTTTCTTT
>TRBV7-2|TRBJ2-4|-|14|-
CASTVRGGKDIQYF
TGTGCCAGCACCGTTCGTGGGGGGAAGGACATTCAGTACTTC